This TCR beta chain was identified during a study of T cell repertoires in cytomegalovirus infection. This clonotype was counted a few times. Antigen specificity is unknown. One entry per CDR3 protein results from TCRdb running MiXCR on the reads. The repertoire has 160,000 or so distinct CDR3 sequences, approximately 21% of them found once; the top ten carry roughly 25%. The sequenced sample was CD8+ T cells from cultured PBMCs, obtained from culture after CMV antigen stimulation. The TCR originated in a human donor in good health (CMV status not recorded). Some clones in this sample may be carry-over from other donors' samples.

CDR3 region: CASSYSRGLSYNEQFF. The DNA of the CDR3 is TGTGCCAGCAGTTACTCGCGCGGGCTGTCCTACAATGAGCAGTTCTTC. The chain has TRBV6-2 or TRBV6-3 and TRBJ2-1; a weak D match, TRBD2 (5 bases). This CDR3 spans 16 amino acids. V dropped 0 bases and J dropped 1 base, with 10 bases sitting between them. Germline V CDR1 and CDR2: MNHEY, SVGEGT.